Listed here are 14 T cell receptor beta chains from one sample, sequenced in a study of CD8 T cells in Susac syndrome. Reverse transcription of 0.5 to 1 ug RNA was performed with random hexamers. TCRdb re-called the immunoSEQ multiplex PCR reads with MiXCR, one entry per CDR3 protein. The top ten hold about 0.16% of the sample, which has 160,000 or so distinct CDR3 sequences, 95% seen once. Sequencing was carried out using CD8+ T cells from PBMCs. The receptors were gathered from a human donor with multiple sclerosis.

The V gene is TRBV20-1, the J gene TRBJ2-7; TRBD2 agrees at 11 bases. The CDR3 has 17 residues. In germline, CDR1 is DFQATT, CDR2 SNEGSKA (reference sequence). V was clipped by 2 bases and J by 3 bases; unmatched bases: 12. In DNA form, the CDR3 reads TGCAGTGCTAGACGGCTAGCGGGAGGAGCCGTACTCTACGAGCAGTACTTC. Protein product: CSARRLAGGAVLYEQYF.

This chain links TRBV2 with TRBJ1-1; D gene unclear. This CDR3 is built from 9 residues. V shed 8 bases and J shed 11 bases, with 9 bases lying between them. Germline V gene sequence: CDR1 SNHLY, CDR2 FYNNEI. CDR3 sequence reads: CASASRAFF. The CDR3, as DNA: TGTGCCAGCGCTAGTAGGGCTTTCTTT.

The gene calls are TRBV28 and TRBJ2-1; D possibly corresponds to TRBD1 (6 bases). V lost 7 bases, J lost 5 bases, and 12 bases lay in between. Germline CDR1 is MDHEN and CDR2 is SYDVKM. This CDR3 contains 13 residues. The CDR3 region has the DNA TGTGCCAGCAATCTACAGGGAGACAATGAGCAGTTCTTC. It is translated as CASNLQGDNEQFF.

J is TRBJ2-1 and V is TRBV20-1; no reliable D call. This CDR3 is built from 15 residues. Trimming removed 0 bases from V and 8 bases from J, with 17 bases in between. Germline CDR1 and CDR2: DFQATT and SNEGSKA (reference sequence). The CDR3 bases are TGCAGTGCTAGAGATTTTGAACACCGATTCGATGAGCAGTTCTTC. Its protein product is CSARDFEHRFDEQFF.

The rearrangement uses TRBV5-6 and TRBJ2-7; no firm D call. In germline, CDR1 is SGHDT, CDR2 YYEEEE. The V end lost 2 bases, the J end lost 3 bases, and 9 bases lay between the germline ends. The CDR3 consists of 13 residues. For the CDR3, the DNA is TGTGCCAGCAGCTTCCTGGGCGGCTACGAGCAGTACTTC. Protein product: CASSFLGGYEQYF.

V and J are TRBV2 and TRBJ1-1; no clear D. The CDR3 covers 12 residues. Germline CDR1 is SNHLY and CDR2 is FYNNEI. Between the trimmed V and J ends, which lost 7 bases and 0 bases, there was a span of 6 bases. CDR3 sequence: CASTRVNTEAFF. Here the CDR3 DNA reads TGTGCCAGCACGAGGGTGAACACTGAAGCTTTCTTT.

V usage is TRBV20-1 and J usage is TRBJ1-1; perhaps TRBD1 as D (6 bases). The V end was cut by 0 bases, the J end by 0 bases, with 17 bases between. CDR3 length: 17 amino acids. Per the germline V gene, CDR1 is DFQATT and CDR2 is SNEGSKA (reference sequence). This CDR3 reads CSARDQQGPGMNTEAFF. The DNA for the CDR3 is TGCAGTGCTAGAGATCAGCAGGGGCCCGGGATGAACACTGAAGCTTTCTTT.

This clonotype was counted once. This chain connects TRBV3-1 to TRBJ1-5; a possible D gene is TRBD1 (6 bases). Trimming stripped 1 base from V and 0 bases from J, with 10 bases between. Per the germline V gene, CDR1 is LGHDT and CDR2 is YNNKEL (reference sequence). The CDR3 is 16 amino acids. DNA for the CDR3: TGTGCCAGCAGCCAAGGGACAGAGTATAGCAATCAGCCCCAGCATTTT. This codes for CASSQGTEYSNQPQHF.

In this sample, this clonotype turned up once. The chain is built from TRBV5-4 and TRBJ2-7; 10 bases align to TRBD1. There are 18 residues in the CDR3. Germline V gene sequence: CDR1 SGHNT, CDR2 YYREEE (reference sequence). V lost 0 bases and J lost 2; bases outside the gene matches: 11. The CDR3 sequence is CASSLGGQGPLFPYEQYF. In DNA, the CDR3 is TGTGCCAGCAGCTTGGGGGGACAGGGGCCGCTTTTCCCCTACGAGCAGTACTTC. The variable domain in full, with the rest retrieved from reference TRBV5-4 and TRBJ2-7, is ETGVTQSPTHLIKTRGQQVTLRCSSQSGHNTVSWYQQALGQGPQFIFQYYREEENGRGNFPPRFSGLQFPNYSSELNVNALELDDSALYLCASSLGGQGPLFPYEQYFGPGTRLTVT.

Here the CDR3 reads CASSPRSPDAVGKLFF. DNA for the CDR3: TGTGCCAGCAGTCCCAGATCCCCAGACGCGGTTGGAAAACTGTTTTTT. The V call is TRBV27, the J call TRBJ1-4; no clear D. The CDR3 consists of 16 residues. From germline, CDR1 is MNHEY and CDR2 SMNVEV (reference sequence). The ends were cut back, 5 bases at V and 10 bases at J, with 23 bases in the middle. Complete variable domain (other parts from reference TRBV27 and TRBJ1-4): EAQVTQNPRYLITVTGKKLTVTCSQNMNHEYMSWYRQDPGLGLRQIYYSMNVEVTDKGDVPEGYKVSRKEKRNFPLILESPSPNQTSLYFCASSPRSPDAVGKLFFGSGTQLSVL.

This rearrangement joins TRBV3-1 to TRBJ2-1; 10 bases match TRBD1. The germline V gene has CDR1 LGHDT and CDR2 YNNKEL (reference sequence). This CDR3 is 15 amino acids long. J was trimmed by 6 bases and V by 4 bases; bases with no gene match: 6. The CDR3 here is CASSPGQGPFNEQFF. For the CDR3, the DNA is TGTGCCAGCAGCCCGGGACAGGGGCCTTTCAATGAGCAGTTCTTC.

This rearrangement joins TRBV18 to TRBJ1-6, with D unresolved. Trimming pared 3 bases from V and 9 bases from J, leaving 27 bases between. The CDR3 contains 19 residues. CDR1 is KGHSH, CDR2 LQKENI, per germline. Here the CDR3 DNA reads TGTGCCAGCTCACCGTTAAGACTCCCCGGGCGTCCCCTTAGTTCACCCCTCCACTTT. It yields the protein CASSPLRLPGRPLSSPLHF.

This sequence joins TRBV9 and TRBJ2-1; TRBD1 matches 9 bases. The germline CDR1 and CDR2 sequences are SGDLS and YYNGEE. CDR3 size: 16 residues. With 3 bases clipped from V and 10 bases from J, the junction kept 14 bases outside the gene matches. The CDR3 region is CASSGGEDRGPLEQFF. CDR3 coding DNA: TGTGCCAGCAGCGGCGGGGAGGACAGGGGCCCCCTAGAGCAGTTCTTC.

The chain couples TRBV27 to TRBJ2-5, with 8 positions matching TRBD1. With V trimmed by 3 bases and J by 4 bases, 1 base remained unmatched. The CDR3 loop spans 13 amino acids. CDR1 and CDR2 (germline): MNHEY, SMNVEV (reference sequence). The CDR3 DNA reads as TGTGCCAGCAGTTTTACAGGGGGAGAGACCCAGTACTTC. Translated: CASSFTGGETQYF.